Here is one T cell receptor (beta chain) with its context. The CDR3 has 14 amino acids. Germline CDR1 is SGHRS and CDR2 is YFSETQ. J lost 6 bases, V lost 3 bases, and 6 bases had no gene match. A multiplex PCR was run with 60 Vbeta primers and 13 Jbeta primers. TCRdb keeps only in-frame clones here, not all; method: immunoSEQ multiplex PCR. This sample has 100,000 to 140,000 clones, with roughly 72% found just once. This entry is derived from a study of cytomegalovirus exposure and HLA in healthy donors. This sequence joins TRBV5-1 and TRBJ2-7; TRBD1 agrees at 10 bases. Sequenced input: PBMCs. This TCR was sampled from a man aged 30 to 45 in good health and CMV-seronegative. The CDR3 DNA sequence: TGCGCCAGCAGCTCGAGACAGGGGGCTGGCGAGCAGTACTTC. Its protein product is CASSSRQGAGEQYF.